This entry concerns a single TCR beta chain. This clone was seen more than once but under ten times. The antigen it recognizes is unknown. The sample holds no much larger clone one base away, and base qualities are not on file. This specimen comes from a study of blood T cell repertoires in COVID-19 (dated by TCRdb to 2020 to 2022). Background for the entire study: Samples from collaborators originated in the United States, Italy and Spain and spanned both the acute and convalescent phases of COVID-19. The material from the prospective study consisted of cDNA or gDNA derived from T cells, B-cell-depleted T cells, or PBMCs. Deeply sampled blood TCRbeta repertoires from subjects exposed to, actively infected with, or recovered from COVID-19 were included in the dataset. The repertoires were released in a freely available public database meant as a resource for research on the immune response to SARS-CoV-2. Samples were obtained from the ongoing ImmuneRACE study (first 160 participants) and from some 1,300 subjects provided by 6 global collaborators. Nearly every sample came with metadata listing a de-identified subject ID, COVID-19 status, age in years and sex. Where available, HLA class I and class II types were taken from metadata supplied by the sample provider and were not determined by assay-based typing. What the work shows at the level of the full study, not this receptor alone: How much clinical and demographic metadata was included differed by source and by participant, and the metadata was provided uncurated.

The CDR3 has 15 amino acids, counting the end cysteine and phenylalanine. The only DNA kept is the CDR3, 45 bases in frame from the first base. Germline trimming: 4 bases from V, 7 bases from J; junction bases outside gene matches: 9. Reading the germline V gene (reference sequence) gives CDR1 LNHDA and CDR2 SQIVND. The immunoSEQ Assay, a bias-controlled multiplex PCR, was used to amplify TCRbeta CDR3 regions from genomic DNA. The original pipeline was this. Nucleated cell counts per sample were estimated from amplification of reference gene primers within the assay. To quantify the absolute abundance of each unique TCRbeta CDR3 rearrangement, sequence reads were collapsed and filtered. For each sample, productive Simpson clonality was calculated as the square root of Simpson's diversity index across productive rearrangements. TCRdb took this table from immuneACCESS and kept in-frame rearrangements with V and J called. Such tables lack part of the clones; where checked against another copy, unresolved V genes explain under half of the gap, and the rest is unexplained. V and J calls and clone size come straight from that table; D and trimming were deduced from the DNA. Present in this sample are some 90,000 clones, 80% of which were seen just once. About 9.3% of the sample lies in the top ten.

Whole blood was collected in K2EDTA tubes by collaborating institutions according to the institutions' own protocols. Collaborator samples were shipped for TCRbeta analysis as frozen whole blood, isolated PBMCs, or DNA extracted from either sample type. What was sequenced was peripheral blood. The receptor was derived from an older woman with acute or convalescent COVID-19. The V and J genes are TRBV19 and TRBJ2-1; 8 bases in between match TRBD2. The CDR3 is CASSTGRGFVNEQFF. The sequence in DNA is TGTGCCAGTAGTACCGGGAGGGGTTTTGTGAATGAGCAGTTCTTC.